This T cell receptor beta chain was sequenced in a study of cytomegalovirus exposure and HLA in healthy donors. Study in general: Earlier sequencing of 150 million to 200 million T cells yielded roughly 120 million unique TCR beta sequences. Study-level findings and limits: In a later analysis, HLA-associated TCR beta chains were more clonally expanded than equally common others. The authors considered a cluster of highly shared sequence variants likely to be a sequencing artifact.

Primers for the PCR totalled 60 Vbeta and 13 Jbeta. TCRdb's copy holds only in-frame clones and misses some; the assay was immunoSEQ multiplex PCR. Its table lists fewer than 150,000 clones. Germline V CDR1 and CDR2: LNHDA, SQIVND (reference sequence). This CDR3 contains 14 residues. The V and J ends lost 3 bases and 2 bases respectively, with 8 bases between them. In the case of this clone: The target antigen is unknown.

The TCR comes from a man aged 35 to 55 in good health and CMV-seronegative. The V gene is TRBV19, the J gene TRBJ2-1, with D possibly matching TRBD1 (6 bases). Material: PBMCs. The CDR3 is CASSMDSAYNEQFF. CDR3 in DNA: TGTGCCAGTAGTATGGACAGCGCCTACAATGAGCAGTTCTTC.